This T cell receptor beta chain was sequenced during a study of shared T cell receptors in the human thymus. Trimming removed 0 bases at V and 2 bases at J, with 10 bases between. The length of the CDR3 is 15 residues. CDR1 is ENHRY and CDR2 is SYGVKD in the germline V gene. Profiling relied on immunoSEQ multiplex PCR, and the TCRdb table lists in-frame clones only, not all of them. The repertoire holds about 380,000 clones, with 95% as singletons. V gene TRBV10-3 combines with J gene TRBJ1-2; D not resolved. The sequence derives from a human donor. Sequenced sample: thymocytes. CDR3 sequence reads: CAISESAENNYGYTF. In DNA form, the CDR3 reads TGTGCCATCAGTGAGTCGGCGGAGAACAACTATGGCTACACCTTC.